Below are 3 T cell receptor beta chains sequenced from a single sample in a study of early T cells in non-severe SARS-CoV-2 infection. TCRdb recomputed calls from the 5' RACE reads with MiXCR, one row per CDR3 protein. The sample has tens of thousands of distinct CDR3 sequences, 10% to 15% seen once; the top ten hold about 4.7%. The sequencing sample was made of whole blood. Receptors were obtained from an adult who was a healthcare worker with PCR-confirmed SARS-CoV-2 infection or an uninfected control (not recorded which).

The rearrangement joins TRBV12-3 or TRBV12-4 to TRBJ2-5, with 8 positions matching TRBD2. CDR3 length: 14 residues. Trimming removed 2 bases from V and 4 bases from J; junction bases left unmatched: 3. CDR3 region: CASSLTSGGETQYF. The CDR3, as DNA: TGTGCCAGCAGTTTAACGAGCGGGGGAGAGACCCAGTACTTC.

This clonotype showed up many times. The chain employs TRBV20-1 and TRBJ2-5; D gene ambiguous. Per the germline V gene, CDR1 is DFQATT and CDR2 is SNEGSKA (reference sequence). Deletions cut 3 bases from V and 4 bases from J, with 9 bases between. This CDR3 spans 12 amino acids. CDR3 bases: TGCAGTGCTAGCTGGAGAAGAGAGACCCAGTACTTC. Residues: CSASWRRETQYF.

The chain carries TRBV11-2 and TRBJ2-2; no clear D. The ends were cut back, 5 bases at V and 1 base at J, with 8 bases in the middle. CDR1 is SGHAT, CDR2 FQNNGV, per germline. The CDR3 sequence is 14 residues long. The CDR3 DNA follows: TGTGCCAGCAGCGCCGACGGGAACACCGGGGAGCTGTTTTTT. This gives the protein CASSADGNTGELFF.